The T cell receptor (beta chain) under discussion was sequenced for a study of T cells in localized non-small cell lung cancer. Study-level findings and limits: Since sequencing was restricted to only one region of the tumor, intratumor heterogeneity remains a possibility. A denser population of T cells in blood accompanied longer overall survival. The study detected a median roughly 61 of the top 100 tumor clones in adjacent lung. Compared with tumor, uninvolved adjacent lung displayed greater T cell clonality, ranking highest overall.

Profiled with immunoSEQ multiplex PCR; TCRdb holds only in-frame clones, not every one. Seen here are about 24,000 clones, roughly 87% observed once, and the top ten hold about 31%. Concerning this clone itself: Its specificity is not known.

The receptor comes from a male donor at least 60 years old with stage I squamous cell lung carcinoma. The sample in question was peripheral blood, obtained before any cancer treatment.

The chain's CDR3 is CASRDRDTEAFF. CDR3 nucleotides: TGTGCCAGTCGGGACAGGGACACTGAAGCTTTCTTT. The chain joins TRBV19 to TRBJ1-1, with TRBD1 matching over 9 bases. CDR1 and CDR2 from the germline V gene are LNHDA and SQIVND (reference sequence). This CDR3 contains 12 residues. V shed 8 bases, J shed 3 bases, and the junction held 1 base outside the gene matches.